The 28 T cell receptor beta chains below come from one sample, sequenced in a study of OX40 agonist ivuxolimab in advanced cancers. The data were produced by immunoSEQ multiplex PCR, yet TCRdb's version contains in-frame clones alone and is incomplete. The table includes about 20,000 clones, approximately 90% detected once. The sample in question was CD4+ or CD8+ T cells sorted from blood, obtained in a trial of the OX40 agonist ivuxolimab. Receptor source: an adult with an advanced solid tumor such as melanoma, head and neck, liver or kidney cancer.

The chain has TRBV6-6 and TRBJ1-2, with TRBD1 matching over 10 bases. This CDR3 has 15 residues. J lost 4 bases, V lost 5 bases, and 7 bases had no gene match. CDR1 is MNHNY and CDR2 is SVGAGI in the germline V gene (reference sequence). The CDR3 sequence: CASSHRDRGGYGYTF. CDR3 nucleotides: TGTGCCAGCAGTCACCGGGACAGGGGTGGCTATGGCTACACCTTC.

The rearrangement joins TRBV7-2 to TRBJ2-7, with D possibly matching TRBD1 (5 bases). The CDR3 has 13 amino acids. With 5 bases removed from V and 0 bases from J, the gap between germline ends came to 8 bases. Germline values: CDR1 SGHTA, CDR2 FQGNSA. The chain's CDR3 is CASSQGISYEQYF. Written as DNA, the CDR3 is TGTGCCAGCAGCCAGGGCATCTCCTACGAGCAGTACTTC.

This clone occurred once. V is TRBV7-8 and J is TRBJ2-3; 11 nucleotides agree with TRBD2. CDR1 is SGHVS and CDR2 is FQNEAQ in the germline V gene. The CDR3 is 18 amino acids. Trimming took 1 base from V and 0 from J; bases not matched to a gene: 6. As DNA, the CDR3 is TGTGCCAGCAGCTTAGGTCTAGCGGGGGGTGCTAGCACAGATACGCAGTATTTT. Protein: CASSLGLAGGASTDTQYF.

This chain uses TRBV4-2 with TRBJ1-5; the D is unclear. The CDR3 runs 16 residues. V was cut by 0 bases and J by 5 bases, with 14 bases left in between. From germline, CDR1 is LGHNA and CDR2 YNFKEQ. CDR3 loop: CASSQDQLGDHQPQHF. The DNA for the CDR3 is TGTGCCAGCAGCCAAGACCAGTTGGGAGACCATCAGCCCCAGCATTTT.

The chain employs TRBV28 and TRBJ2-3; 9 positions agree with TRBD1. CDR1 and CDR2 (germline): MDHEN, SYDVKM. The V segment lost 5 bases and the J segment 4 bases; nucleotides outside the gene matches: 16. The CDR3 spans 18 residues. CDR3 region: CASSPSRDREQSADTQYF. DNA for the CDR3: TGTGCCAGCAGTCCGTCCCGGGACAGGGAACAGAGTGCAGATACGCAGTATTTT.

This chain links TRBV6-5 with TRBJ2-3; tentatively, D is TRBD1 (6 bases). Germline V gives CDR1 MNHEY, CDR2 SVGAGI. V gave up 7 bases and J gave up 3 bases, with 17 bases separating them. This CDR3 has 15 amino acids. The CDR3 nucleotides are TGTGCCAGCACATTAACAGGGTCGTTTACAGATACGCAGTATTTT. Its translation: CASTLTGSFTDTQYF.

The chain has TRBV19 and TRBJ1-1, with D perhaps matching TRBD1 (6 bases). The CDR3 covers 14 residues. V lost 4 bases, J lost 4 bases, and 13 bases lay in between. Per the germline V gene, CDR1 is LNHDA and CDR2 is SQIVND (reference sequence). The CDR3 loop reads CASSTQGGGTEAFF. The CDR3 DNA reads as TGTGCCAGTAGTACACAGGGAGGGGGCACTGAAGCTTTCTTT.

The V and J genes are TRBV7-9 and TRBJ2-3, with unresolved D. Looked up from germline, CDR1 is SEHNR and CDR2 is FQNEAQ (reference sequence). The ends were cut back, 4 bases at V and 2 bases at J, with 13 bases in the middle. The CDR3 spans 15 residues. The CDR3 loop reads CASSSGWLDTDTQYF. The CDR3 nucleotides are TGTGCCAGCAGCTCCGGTTGGCTTGACACAGATACGCAGTATTTT.

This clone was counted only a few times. Written as DNA, the CDR3 is TGTGCCAGCAGCCCGGCGAGCACAGATACGCAGTATTTT. It yields the protein CASSPASTDTQYF. V usage is TRBV7-9 and J usage is TRBJ2-3; D is ambiguous. Per the germline V gene, CDR1 is SEHNR and CDR2 is FQNEAQ (reference sequence). Trimming left V 5 bases short and J 0 bases short, with 6 bases between. The length of the CDR3 is 13 residues.

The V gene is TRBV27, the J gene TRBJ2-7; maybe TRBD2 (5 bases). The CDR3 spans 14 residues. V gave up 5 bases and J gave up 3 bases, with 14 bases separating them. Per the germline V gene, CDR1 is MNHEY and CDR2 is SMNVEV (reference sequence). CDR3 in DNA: TGTGCCAGCAGTCTCCGGGGAGCGCACTACGAGCAGTACTTC. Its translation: CASSLRGAHYEQYF.

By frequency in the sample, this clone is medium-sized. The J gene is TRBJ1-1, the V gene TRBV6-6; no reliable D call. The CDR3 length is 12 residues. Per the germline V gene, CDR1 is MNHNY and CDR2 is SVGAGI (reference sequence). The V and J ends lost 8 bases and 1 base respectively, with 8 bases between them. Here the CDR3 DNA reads TGTGCCAGCTTTGGCGAGAACACTGAAGCTTTCTTT. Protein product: CASFGENTEAFF.

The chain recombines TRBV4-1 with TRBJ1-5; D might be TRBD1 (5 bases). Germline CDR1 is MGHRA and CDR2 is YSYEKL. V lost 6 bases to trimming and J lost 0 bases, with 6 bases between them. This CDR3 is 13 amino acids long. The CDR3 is CASRGDSNQPQHF. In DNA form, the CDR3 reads TGCGCCAGCAGGGGGGATAGCAATCAGCCCCAGCATTTT.

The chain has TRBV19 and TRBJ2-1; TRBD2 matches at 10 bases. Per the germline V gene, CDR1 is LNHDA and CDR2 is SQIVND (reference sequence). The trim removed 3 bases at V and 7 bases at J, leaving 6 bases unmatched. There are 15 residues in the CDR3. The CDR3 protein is CASSISSGGANEQFF. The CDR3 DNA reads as TGTGCCAGTAGTATCTCGAGCGGGGGGGCAAATGAGCAGTTCTTC.

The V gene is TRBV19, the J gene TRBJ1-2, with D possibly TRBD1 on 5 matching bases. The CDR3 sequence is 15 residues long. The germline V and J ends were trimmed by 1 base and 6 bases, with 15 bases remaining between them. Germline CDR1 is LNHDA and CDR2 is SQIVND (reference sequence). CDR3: CASSIGFGQGDGYTF. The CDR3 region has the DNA TGTGCCAGTAGTATAGGTTTCGGGCAGGGTGATGGCTACACCTTC.

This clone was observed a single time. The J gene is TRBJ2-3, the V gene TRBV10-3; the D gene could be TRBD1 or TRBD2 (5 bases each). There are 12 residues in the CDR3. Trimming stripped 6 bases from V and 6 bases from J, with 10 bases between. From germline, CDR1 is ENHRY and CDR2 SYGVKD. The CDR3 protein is CAIRGVMDTQYF. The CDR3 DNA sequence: TGTGCCATCAGGGGGGTTATGGATACGCAGTATTTT.

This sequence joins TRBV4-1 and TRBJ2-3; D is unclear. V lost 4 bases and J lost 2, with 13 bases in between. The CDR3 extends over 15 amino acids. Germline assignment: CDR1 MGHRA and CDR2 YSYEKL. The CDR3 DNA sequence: TGCGCCAGCAGCCGCTCAGTCCAGGCCACAGATACGCAGTATTTT. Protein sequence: CASSRSVQATDTQYF.

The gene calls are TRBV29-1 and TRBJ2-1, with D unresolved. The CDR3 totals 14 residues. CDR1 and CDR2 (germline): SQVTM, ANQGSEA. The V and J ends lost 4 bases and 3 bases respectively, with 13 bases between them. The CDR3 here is CSVVVFLSYNEQFF. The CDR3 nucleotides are TGCAGCGTTGTTGTGTTTTTAAGCTACAATGAGCAGTTCTTC.

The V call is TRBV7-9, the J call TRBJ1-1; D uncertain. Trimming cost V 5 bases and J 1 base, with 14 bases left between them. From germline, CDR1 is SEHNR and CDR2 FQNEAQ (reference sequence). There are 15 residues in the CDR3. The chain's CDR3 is CASSPPGRGNTEAFF. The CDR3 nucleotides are TGTGCCAGCAGCCCCCCGGGTCGGGGGAACACTGAAGCTTTCTTT.

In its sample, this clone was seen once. The chain's CDR3 is CASSYVLGGRNEKLFF. The CDR3 DNA reads as TGTGCCAGCAGTTACGTACTGGGGGGCCGTAATGAAAAACTGTTTTTT. The chain has TRBV6-5 and TRBJ1-4; D is perhaps TRBD1 (6 bases). This CDR3 has 16 amino acids. CDR1 is MNHEY and CDR2 is SVGAGI in the germline V gene. The V gene lost 2 bases and the J gene lost 4 bases, with 14 bases spanning the gap.

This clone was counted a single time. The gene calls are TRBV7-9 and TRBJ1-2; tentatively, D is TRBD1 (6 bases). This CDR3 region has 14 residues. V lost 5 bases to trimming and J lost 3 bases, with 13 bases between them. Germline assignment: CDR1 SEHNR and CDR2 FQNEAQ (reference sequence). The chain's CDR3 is CASSHRDHYYGYTF. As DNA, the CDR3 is TGTGCCAGCAGCCACAGGGATCACTACTATGGCTACACCTTC.

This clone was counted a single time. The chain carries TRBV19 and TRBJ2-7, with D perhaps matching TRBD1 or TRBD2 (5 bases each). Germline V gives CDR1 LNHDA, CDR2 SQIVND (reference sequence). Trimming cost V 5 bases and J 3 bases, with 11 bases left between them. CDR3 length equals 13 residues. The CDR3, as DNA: TGTGCCAGTAGTGCCGGGACCGGCTACGAGCAGTACTTC. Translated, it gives CASSAGTGYEQYF. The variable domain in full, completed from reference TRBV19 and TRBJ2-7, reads DGGITQSPKYLFRKEGQNVTLSCEQNLNHDAMYWYRQDPGQGLRLIYYSQIVNDFQKGDIAEGYSVSREKKESFPLTVTSAQKNPTAFYLCASSAGTGYEQYFGPGTRLTVT.

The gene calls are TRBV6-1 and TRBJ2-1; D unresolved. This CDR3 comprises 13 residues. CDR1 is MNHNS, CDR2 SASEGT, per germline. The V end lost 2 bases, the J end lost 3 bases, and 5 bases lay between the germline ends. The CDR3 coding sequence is TGTGCCAGCAGTGAATACAGCTACAATGAGCAGTTCTTC. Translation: CASSEYSYNEQFF.

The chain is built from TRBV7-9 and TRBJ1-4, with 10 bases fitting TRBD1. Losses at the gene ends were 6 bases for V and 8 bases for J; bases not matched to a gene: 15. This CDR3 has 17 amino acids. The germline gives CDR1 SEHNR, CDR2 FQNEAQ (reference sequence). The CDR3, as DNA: TGTGCCAGCAGACCCCGGGACAGGGGCCCGGATCCCGAAAAACTGTTTTTT. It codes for CASRPRDRGPDPEKLFF. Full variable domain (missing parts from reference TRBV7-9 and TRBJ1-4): DTGVSQNPRHKITKRGQNVTFRCDPISEHNRLYWYRQTLGQGPEFLTYFQNEAQLEKSRLLSDRFSAERPKGSFSTLEIQRTEQGDSAMYLCASRPRDRGPDPEKLFFGSGTQLSVL.

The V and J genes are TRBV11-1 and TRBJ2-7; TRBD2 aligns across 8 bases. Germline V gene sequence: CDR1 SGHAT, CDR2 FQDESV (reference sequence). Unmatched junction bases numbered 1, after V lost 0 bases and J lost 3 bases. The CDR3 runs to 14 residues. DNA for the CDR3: TGTGCCAGCAGCTTAGCTGGGACTAGCTACGAGCAGTACTTC. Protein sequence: CASSLAGTSYEQYF.

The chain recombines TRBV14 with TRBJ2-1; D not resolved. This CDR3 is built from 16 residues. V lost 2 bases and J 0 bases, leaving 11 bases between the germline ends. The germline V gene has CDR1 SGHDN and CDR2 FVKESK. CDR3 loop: CASSQSFTSSYNEQFF. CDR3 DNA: TGTGCCAGCAGCCAATCTTTTACGAGCTCCTACAATGAGCAGTTCTTC.

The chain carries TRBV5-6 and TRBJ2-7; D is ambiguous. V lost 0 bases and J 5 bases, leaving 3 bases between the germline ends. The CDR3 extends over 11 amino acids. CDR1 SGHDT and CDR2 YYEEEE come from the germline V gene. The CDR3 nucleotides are TGTGCCAGCAGCTTGGCCGACGAGCAGTACTTC. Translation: CASSLADEQYF.

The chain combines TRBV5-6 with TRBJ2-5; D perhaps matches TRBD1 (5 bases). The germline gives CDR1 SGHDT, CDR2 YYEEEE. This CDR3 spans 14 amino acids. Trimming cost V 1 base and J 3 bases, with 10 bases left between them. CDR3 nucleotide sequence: TGTGCCAGCAGCTTGTTAGACAGTAAAGAGACCCAGTACTTC. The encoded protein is CASSLLDSKETQYF.

The CDR3 here is CASSFGQVEDTIYF. DNA of the CDR3: TGTGCCAGCAGCTTCGGGCAGGTTGAGGACACCATATATTTT. The chain recombines TRBV5-4 with TRBJ1-3; D is unresolved. The CDR3 runs to 14 residues. V lost 2 bases to trimming and J lost 8 bases, with 14 bases between them. Germline V gives CDR1 SGHNT, CDR2 YYREEE (reference sequence). The full variable domain, completed using reference TRBV5-4 and TRBJ1-3, is ETGVTQSPTHLIKTRGQQVTLRCSSQSGHNTVSWYQQALGQGPQFIFQYYREEENGRGNFPPRFSGLQFPNYSSELNVNALELDDSALYLCASSFGQVEDTIYFGEGSWLTVV.